The 8 T cell receptor beta chains below come from one sample, sequenced in a study of molecular identifiers for immune sequencing clone quantification. TCRdb reprocessed the PCR reads with MiXCR, giving one entry per CDR3 protein. The data show under 800,000 distinct CDR3 sequences, with about 25% seen just once and about 0.84% held by the top ten. Sequencing was carried out using naive CD8+ T cells from blood, with Jurkat cell RNA spiked in. Regarding subset: FACS-sorted CD8+CD4-CCR7+CD45RA+ naive T cells. All receptors derive from a human donor in good health. Some libraries in this study had Jurkat cell RNA spiked in.

Ten or more counts support this clonotype. The chain employs TRBV29-1 and TRBJ2-3, with D tentatively TRBD2 (6 bases). V lost 2 bases, J lost 0 bases, and 9 bases lay in between. From germline, CDR1 is SQVTM and CDR2 ANQGSEA. This CDR3 is built from 14 residues. The CDR3 DNA follows: TGCAGCGTTGAATTGAGCGGGAGCACAGATACGCAGTATTTT. Protein sequence: CSVELSGSTDTQYF.

This clonotype was detected many times. The V and J genes are TRBV2 and TRBJ1-2; D gene uncertain. CDR1 SNHLY and CDR2 FYNNEI come from the germline V gene. This CDR3 region has 13 residues. V was pared by 5 bases and J by 2 bases, with 9 bases between. CDR3 residues: CASSPVPNYGYTF. The CDR3 DNA is TGTGCCAGCAGTCCGGTGCCGAACTATGGCTACACCTTC. Looking up the rest from reference TRBV2 and TRBJ1-2 gives the full variable domain: EPEVTQTPSHQVTQMGQEVILRCVPISNHLYFYWYRQILGQKVEFLVSFYNNEISEKSEIFDDQFSVERPDGSNFTLKIRSTKLEDSAMYFCASSPVPNYGYTFGSGTRLTVV.

The chain carries TRBV6-5 and TRBJ2-2, with D maybe TRBD1 (5 bases). This CDR3 is 15 amino acids long. Trimming shortened V by 4 bases and J by 7 bases, and 16 bases separated the two germline ends. CDR1 MNHEY and CDR2 SVGAGI come from the germline V gene. CDR3 nucleotide sequence: TGTGCCAGCAGTTTGGAACAGTCAAGGGGCGGGGAGCTGTTTTTT. Residues: CASSLEQSRGGELFF.

There are a few counts of this clonotype. CDR3 sequence reads: CASSLARAAYNEQFF. CDR3 sequence (DNA): TGTGCCAGCAGTTTAGCCAGGGCCGCCTACAATGAGCAGTTCTTC. The chain is built from TRBV12-3 or TRBV12-4 and TRBJ2-1, with D maybe TRBD1 (5 bases). With 0 bases removed from V and 2 bases from J, the gap between germline ends came to 8 bases. The CDR3 loop spans 15 amino acids.

This clonotype was seen many times. The CDR3 region is CAITSRDRDYGYTF. The CDR3 DNA reads TGTGCCATCACCTCCCGGGACAGGGATTATGGCTACACCTTC. The chain recombines TRBV10-3 with TRBJ1-2; 9 nucleotides match TRBD1. V lost 7 bases, J lost 5 bases, and 8 bases stayed unmatched. In germline, CDR1 is ENHRY, CDR2 SYGVKD. There are 14 residues in the CDR3.

This clonotype was picked up a small number of times. The chain carries TRBV3-1 and TRBJ2-3; 10 bases are shared with TRBD2. Germline CDR1 and CDR2: LGHDT and YNNKEL (reference sequence). After removal of 0 bases from V and 3 bases from J, the junction contained 6 bases not matched to a gene. This CDR3 is 17 amino acids long. CDR3 nucleotides: TGTGCCAGCAGCCAAGATTTGGCTAGCGGGAGTACAGATACGCAGTATTTT. Protein: CASSQDLASGSTDTQYF.

This clonotype has at least ten counts. The V gene is TRBV5-5, the J gene TRBJ2-7, with 9 bases matching TRBD1. CDR3 length equals 14 residues. From germline, CDR1 is SGHKS and CDR2 YYEKEE (reference sequence). J lost 5 bases, V lost 5 bases, and 8 bases had no gene match. The CDR3 loop reads CASSSGQGWNEQYF. CDR3 DNA sequence: TGTGCCAGCAGTTCCGGACAGGGGTGGAACGAGCAGTACTTC. The full variable domain, its missing parts supplied by reference TRBV5-5 and TRBJ2-7, is DAGVTQSPTHLIKTRGQQVTLRCSPISGHKSVSWYQQVLGQGPQFIFQYYEKEERGRGNFPDRFSARQFPNYSSELNVNALLLGDSALYLCASSSGQGWNEQYFGPGTRLTVT.

This clonotype was seen many times. The gene calls are TRBV4-1 and TRBJ1-1; TRBD1 aligns across 7 bases. Germline CDR1 and CDR2: MGHRA and YSYEKL. The CDR3 has 15 amino acids. V lost 3 bases and J lost 4; bases outside the gene matches: 8. The CDR3 sequence: CASSHANRGGTEAFF. CDR3 nucleotide sequence: TGCGCCAGCAGCCATGCAAACAGGGGCGGCACTGAAGCTTTCTTT.